Below are 24 T cell receptor beta chains sequenced from a single sample in a study of siplizumab effects on memory and regulatory T cells. Clones were read by immunoSEQ multiplex PCR, and TCRdb kept only the in-frame ones, dropping some. The sample lists 60,000 to 80,000 clones, approximately 87% occurring once. Sequencing was done on a sample of memory CD4+ T cells sorted from blood. The receptors here all came from a human donor in good health.

The chain carries TRBV6-1 and TRBJ1-2, with 7 bases fitting TRBD1. The germline gives CDR1 MNHNS, CDR2 SASEGT. Losses at the gene ends were 6 bases for V and 8 bases for J; bases not matched to a gene: 6. The CDR3 has 12 amino acids. CDR3 nucleotides: TGTGCCAGCAGGCGGACAGGCGGGGGCTACACCTTC. Amino acids: CASRRTGGGYTF.

The chain uses TRBV2 and TRBJ2-3, with 12 bases identical to TRBD2. The V gene's germline CDR1 is SNHLY and CDR2 FYNNEI. The CDR3 has 15 residues. V dropped 6 bases and J dropped 2; count of bases not matched to a gene: 3. CDR3 DNA: TGTGCCAGCAGACGACTAGCGGGGGACACAGATACGCAGTATTTT. Translated, it gives CASRRLAGDTDTQYF.

The gene calls are TRBV5-1 and TRBJ1-5, with D unresolved. The germline V gene has CDR1 SGHRS and CDR2 YFSETQ. This CDR3 is 12 amino acids long. Trimming took off 2 bases at V and 5 bases at J, with 5 bases between the two ends. CDR3 amino acids: CASSFGDQPQHF. The DNA for the CDR3 is TGCGCCAGCAGCTTTGGGGATCAGCCCCAGCATTTT.

The CDR3 nucleotides read TGTGCCAGCAGCTTAGGGGGCCGCGCCCACAATGAGCAGTTCTTC. Amino acids: CASSLGGRAHNEQFF. The V gene is TRBV7-9, the J gene TRBJ2-1; a possible D gene is TRBD1 (5 bases). Germline V lookup: CDR1 SEHNR, CDR2 FQNEAQ (reference sequence). There are 15 residues in the CDR3. Deletions cut 1 base from V and 5 bases from J, with 12 bases between. Combining the CDR3 with reference TRBV7-9 and TRBJ2-1 gives the whole variable domain DTGVSQNPRHKITKRGQNVTFRCDPISEHNRLYWYRQTLGQGPEFLTYFQNEAQLEKSRLLSDRFSAERPKGSFSTLEIQRTEQGDSAMYLCASSLGGRAHNEQFFGPGTRLTVL.

The chain links TRBV28 to TRBJ1-1; no firm D call. This CDR3 is 15 amino acids long. Germline CDR1 and CDR2: MDHEN and SYDVKM. V was pared by 3 bases and J by 3 bases, with 14 bases between. The CDR3 is CASSFAPRQHTEAFF. The CDR3 DNA sequence: TGTGCCAGCAGTTTCGCCCCCCGGCAGCACACTGAAGCTTTCTTT.

The chain couples TRBV29-1 to TRBJ1-2; a weak D match, TRBD1 (5 bases). Per the germline V gene, CDR1 is SQVTM and CDR2 is ANQGSEA. This CDR3 is 14 amino acids long. V lost 2 bases and J 6 bases, leaving 16 bases between the germline ends. This chain's CDR3 is CSVELNQGVDGYTF. As DNA, the CDR3 is TGCAGCGTTGAACTAAACCAGGGAGTTGATGGCTACACCTTC.

This clone was detected only a few times. V and J are TRBV4-2 and TRBJ2-3; 11 nucleotides align to TRBD2. Germline values: CDR1 LGHNA, CDR2 YNFKEQ. The V and J ends lost 3 bases and 4 bases, in that order; junction bases with no gene match: 9. This CDR3 has 17 amino acids. CDR3 sequence reads: CASSHWDLAGGPDTQYF. For the CDR3, the DNA is TGTGCCAGCAGCCATTGGGATCTAGCGGGGGGACCAGATACGCAGTATTTT.

The chain employs TRBV7-2 and TRBJ1-4, with a weak D call TRBD1 (6 bases). This CDR3 comprises 14 residues. Trimming took off 3 bases at V and 3 bases at J, with 8 bases between the two ends. CDR1 and CDR2 (germline): SGHTA, FQGNSA. In nucleotides, the CDR3 is TGTGCCAGCAGCTTTCAGGGGTCTAATGAAAAACTGTTTTTT. The encoded protein is CASSFQGSNEKLFF.

V and J are TRBV5-1 and TRBJ2-7; 10 bases align to TRBD1. Germline assignment: CDR1 SGHRS and CDR2 YFSETQ. The CDR3 is 13 amino acids. V shed 2 bases and J 9 bases; nucleotides not matched to a gene: 5. CDR3 nucleotides: TGCGCCAGCAGCTTTGACAGGGGGCAAGGGCAGTACTTC. Translated, it gives CASSFDRGQGQYF.

This chain uses TRBV29-1 with TRBJ1-1; D is unclear. The CDR3 is 14 amino acids. Trimming stripped 4 bases from V and 4 bases from J, with 16 bases between. Germline V lookup: CDR1 SQVTM, CDR2 ANQGSEA. The CDR3 is CSVGGVSSSTEAFF. CDR3 DNA: TGCAGCGTTGGGGGTGTCAGTTCGAGCACTGAAGCTTTCTTT.

The V call is TRBV10-1, the J call TRBJ2-1; tentative D call: TRBD2 (5 bases). The V end was cut by 6 bases, the J end by 8 bases, with 11 bases between. The CDR3 has 12 amino acids. Germline-derived CDR1 and CDR2 are WNHNN and SYGVQD (reference sequence). This chain's CDR3 is CASSISRDEQFF. Written as DNA, the CDR3 is TGCGCCAGCAGCATTTCGAGGGATGAGCAGTTCTTC.

This chain's CDR3 is CSVEVAQLQETQYF. The CDR3 DNA follows: TGCAGCGTTGAGGTGGCACAATTACAAGAGACCCAGTACTTC. The chain has TRBV29-1 and TRBJ2-5; D is uncertain. This CDR3 is built from 14 residues. The ends were cut back, 3 bases at V and 2 bases at J, with 13 bases in the middle. Germline V gene data show CDR1 as SQVTM and CDR2 as ANQGSEA.

The chain carries TRBV27 and TRBJ1-5; 8 nucleotides line up with TRBD1. The CDR3 spans 14 residues. V trimming: 6 bases; J trimming: 5 bases; junction bases outside the gene matches: 6. Germline V lookup: CDR1 MNHEY, CDR2 SMNVEV (reference sequence). The CDR3 region is CASSSDRAYQPQHF. CDR3 nucleotide sequence: TGTGCCAGCAGCTCGGACAGGGCCTATCAGCCCCAGCATTTT.

The V call is TRBV19, the J call TRBJ1-1; D possibly corresponds to TRBD1 (6 bases). This CDR3 region has 15 residues. With 4 bases removed from V and 1 base from J, the gap between germline ends came to 13 bases. CDR1 is LNHDA, CDR2 SQIVND, per germline (reference sequence). The CDR3 DNA follows: TGTGCCAGTAGTAAACGCCAACAGGGGAACACTGAAGCTTTCTTT. Amino acid sequence: CASSKRQQGNTEAFF.

The gene calls are TRBV5-1 and TRBJ2-5; 7 bases agree with TRBD2. The CDR3 has 14 residues. Looked up from germline, CDR1 is SGHRS and CDR2 is YFSETQ. With 4 bases clipped from V and 5 bases from J, the junction kept 8 bases outside the gene matches. As DNA, the CDR3 is TGCGCCAGCAGCCTAGGACTAGATACGGAGACCCAGTACTTC. As protein: CASSLGLDTETQYF.

This clone was observed a single time. The chain has TRBV19 and TRBJ1-5; D gene ambiguous. The CDR3 is made up of 14 amino acids. V was cut by 11 bases and J by 5 bases, with 19 bases left in between. The germline V gene encodes CDR1 LNHDA and CDR2 SQIVND (reference sequence). The CDR3: CAGIGFGFHQPQHF. The CDR3 DNA sequence: TGTGCCGGTATTGGATTCGGTTTTCATCAGCCCCAGCATTTT.

The rearrangement joins TRBV5-8 to TRBJ1-3; the D is unclear. The V gene lost 0 bases and the J gene lost 2 bases, with 9 bases spanning the gap. Germline CDR1 reads SGHTS; CDR2 reads YDEGEE. This CDR3 spans 15 amino acids. This chain's CDR3 is CASSLERPPGNTIYF. Here the CDR3 DNA reads TGTGCCAGCAGCTTGGAGCGTCCACCTGGAAACACCATATATTTT. Using reference TRBV5-8 and TRBJ1-3 for the parts outside the CDR3, the full variable domain is EAGVTQSPTHLIKTRGQQATLRCSPISGHTSVYWYQQALGLGLQFLLWYDEGEERNRGNFPPRFSGRQFPNYSSELNVNALELEDSALYLCASSLERPPGNTIYFGEGSWLTVV.

This chain uses TRBV7-3 with TRBJ2-3, with D possibly TRBD1 on 5 matching bases. The CDR3 runs to 14 residues. Germline CDR1 SGHTA, CDR2 FQGTGA. Between the trimmed V and J ends, which lost 4 bases and 5 bases, there was a span of 13 bases. CDR3 sequence reads: CASSYLGVEDTQYF. The CDR3 bases are TGTGCCAGCAGCTATCTAGGGGTGGAAGATACGCAGTATTTT.

The chain couples TRBV7-2 to TRBJ2-1; D ambiguous. Germline V lookup: CDR1 SGHTA, CDR2 FQGNSA. V was clipped by 5 bases and J by 14 bases, with 16 bases between them. The CDR3 spans 12 residues. DNA of the CDR3: TGTGCCAGCAGCCTAGTGGCTAATGGAAAGTTCTTC. Amino acids: CASSLVANGKFF.

The rearrangement joins TRBV10-2 to TRBJ2-6; D remains ambiguous. In germline, CDR1 is WSHSY, CDR2 SAAADI. There are 13 residues in the CDR3. Between the trimmed V and J ends, which lost 8 bases and 0 bases, there was a span of 5 bases. The CDR3 coding sequence is TGCGCCAGCGAGGCCTCTGGGGCCAACGTCCTGACTTTC. Protein sequence: CASEASGANVLTF.

This chain links TRBV6-5 with TRBJ1-1; D remains unclear. CDR1 and CDR2 (germline): MNHEY, SVGAGI. This CDR3 region has 14 residues. With 6 bases removed from V and 6 bases from J, the gap between germline ends came to 17 bases. The CDR3 region has the DNA TGTGCCAGCAGATACGGGATCCCTGGGGCTGAAGCTTTCTTT. Its protein product is CASRYGIPGAEAFF.

The V call is TRBV7-6, the J call TRBJ2-2; 7 bases line up with TRBD1. The CDR3 is 13 residues long. Germline V gene sequence: CDR1 SGHVS, CDR2 FNYEAQ. After removal of 1 base from V and 9 bases from J, the junction contained 2 bases not matched to a gene. This CDR3 reads CASSLEDRRELFF. CDR3 bases: TGTGCCAGCAGCTTAGAGGACAGGAGGGAGCTGTTTTTT.

In regard to this clone: The junction and the germline gene differ at one end; a read error may be behind it. The rearrangement links TRBV5-1 to TRBJ2-3; 9 bases are a match to TRBD2. The CDR3 is made up of 15 amino acids. CDR1 is SGHRS and CDR2 is YFSETQ in the germline V gene. The CDR3: CASSRSGGSTDTQYF. The CDR3, as DNA: TGCGCCAGCAGCCGTAGCGGGGGAAGCACCGATACGCAGTATTTT. Full variable domain (rest looked up from reference TRBV5-1 and TRBJ2-3): KAGVTQTPRYLIKTRGQQVTLSCSPISGHRSVSWYQQTPGQGLQFLFEYFSETQRNKGNFPGRFSGRQFSNSRSEMNVSTLELGDSALYLCASSRSGGSTDTQYFGPGTRLTVL.

The V and J genes are TRBV19 and TRBJ1-2; 7 positions agree with TRBD1. Germline V gene lookup returns CDR1 LNHDA and CDR2 SQIVND (reference sequence). The CDR3 is 15 amino acids. V was clipped by 5 bases and J by 6 bases; unmatched bases: 12. CDR3 DNA: TGTGCCAGTAGTCTGACAGGGAGGTGGCTAGATGGCTACACCTTC. This encodes CASSLTGRWLDGYTF.